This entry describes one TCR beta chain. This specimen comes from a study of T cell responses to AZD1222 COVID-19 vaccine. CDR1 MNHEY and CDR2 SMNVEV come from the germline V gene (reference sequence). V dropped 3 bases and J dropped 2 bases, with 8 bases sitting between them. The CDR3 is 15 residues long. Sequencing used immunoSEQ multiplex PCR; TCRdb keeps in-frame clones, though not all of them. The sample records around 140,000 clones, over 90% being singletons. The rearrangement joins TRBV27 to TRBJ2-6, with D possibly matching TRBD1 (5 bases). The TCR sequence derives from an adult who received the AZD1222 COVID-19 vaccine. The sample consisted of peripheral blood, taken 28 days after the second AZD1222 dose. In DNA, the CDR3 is TGTGCCAGCAGTTTCTTAGGGGCTGGGGCCAACGTCCTGACTTTC. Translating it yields CASSFLGAGANVLTF.